The next 23 T cell receptor beta chains were all read from a single sample in a study of a mutant IDH1 vaccine in newly diagnosed glioma. Time point given: baseline, week 1 (first vaccination visit). Sample treatment: pre-vaccination baseline after standard-of-care therapy. The data were produced by immunoSEQ multiplex PCR, yet TCRdb's version contains in-frame clones alone and is incomplete. Counted here are around 92,000 clones, about 83% occurring once; the ten biggest clones make up 7% to 8%. The material sequenced was PBMCs, taken from a glioma patient treated with radiotherapy, temozolomide or both. The receptors stem from a woman between 50 and 59 years old with glioma.

The chain combines TRBV19 with TRBJ1-1; D not certain. CDR3 size: 12 residues. Germline loops: CDR1 LNHDA, CDR2 SQIVND (reference sequence). Trimming cost V 8 bases and J 8 bases, with 15 bases left between them. The CDR3 DNA reads TGTGCCAGTTCACAATTTCCCCCCGAAGCTTTCTTT. This gives the protein CASSQFPPEAFF.

This clone came up once. The rearrangement uses TRBV7-2 and TRBJ2-7; D gene ambiguous. V dropped 5 bases and J dropped 8 bases, with 22 bases sitting between them. CDR3 size: 15 residues. CDR1 SGHTA and CDR2 FQGNSA come from the germline V gene. The CDR3 spells CASSAPDIGHDKQYF. The DNA for the CDR3 is TGTGCCAGCAGCGCGCCTGACATAGGCCATGACAAGCAGTACTTC.

With respect to this clone: The junction shows a germline mismatch at one end, possibly a read error. This chain uses TRBV10-3 with TRBJ2-1; D ambiguous. Germline V lookup: CDR1 ENHRY, CDR2 SYGVKD. There are 11 residues in the CDR3. CDR3 amino acids: CAISVGGDRLF. DNA of the CDR3: TGTGCCATCAGTGTCGGCGGCGACCGTCTCTTC.

The V call is TRBV6-6, the J call TRBJ1-2; D remains unclear. The germline V gene encodes CDR1 MNHNY and CDR2 SVGAGI (reference sequence). Trimming cost V 11 bases and J 4 bases, with 11 bases left between them. The CDR3 is 11 amino acids. CDR3 nucleotides: TGTGCCGGAGGAGCCCGCTATGGCTACACCTTC. Protein: CAGGARYGYTF.

The rearrangement links TRBV27 to TRBJ2-7; possible D gene TRBD1, 5 bases. In germline, CDR1 is MNHEY, CDR2 SMNVEV (reference sequence). This CDR3 is built from 14 residues. V was trimmed by 2 bases and J by 3 bases, leaving 11 bases between them. In nucleotides, the CDR3 is TGTGCCAGCAGTTTAATATCAGGGAACTACGAGCAGTACTTC. It translates to CASSLISGNYEQYF.

The V and J genes are TRBV14 and TRBJ1-2, with D perhaps TRBD1 (5 bases). In germline, CDR1 is SGHDN, CDR2 FVKESK. This CDR3 comprises 16 residues. Trimming cost V 5 bases and J 4 bases, with 20 bases left between them. The CDR3 DNA reads as TGTGCCAGCAGCGCCCGGGACTCCCGGATTCTCTATGGCTACACCTTC. Protein: CASSARDSRILYGYTF.

The chain joins TRBV19 to TRBJ2-7; 10 bases are shared with TRBD1. This CDR3 is built from 14 residues. The J segment lost 5 bases and the V segment lost 4 bases, leaving 5 bases of the junction unmatched. Germline CDR1 is LNHDA and CDR2 is SQIVND (reference sequence). CDR3 protein: CASSTDRGPNEQYF. DNA of the CDR3: TGTGCCAGTAGTACAGACAGGGGGCCTAACGAGCAGTACTTC.

This chain uses TRBV6-1 with TRBJ1-4; D gene ambiguous. This CDR3 is built from 12 residues. Germline assignment: CDR1 MNHNS and CDR2 SASEGT. Trimming cost V 2 bases and J 11 bases, with 9 bases left between them. CDR3: CASSESSYKLFF. The CDR3 DNA reads TGTGCCAGCAGTGAATCGAGCTACAAACTGTTTTTT.

The V gene is TRBV19, the J gene TRBJ1-1; D uncertain. V lost 3 bases, J lost 6 bases, and 8 bases lay in between. This CDR3 has 12 amino acids. CDR1 and CDR2 (germline): LNHDA, SQIVND (reference sequence). DNA of the CDR3: TGTGCCAGTAGTATTTCCGGTGCTGAAGCTTTCTTT. Residues: CASSISGAEAFF.

The rearrangement joins TRBV18 to TRBJ1-2; TRBD1 agrees at 7 bases. Germline CDR1 and CDR2: KGHSH and LQKENI. V dropped 6 bases and J dropped 3; count of bases not matched to a gene: 7. The CDR3 is 14 amino acids. The CDR3 DNA reads as TGTGCCAGCTCGTCAGGGGGGGACGACTATGGCTACACCTTC. Protein product: CASSSGGDDYGYTF.

The chain couples TRBV9 to TRBJ1-6; D remains ambiguous. The V gene lost 3 bases and the J gene lost 13 bases, with 14 bases spanning the gap. The CDR3 loop spans 13 amino acids. Germline assignment: CDR1 SGDLS and CDR2 YYNGEE. The CDR3, as DNA: TGTGCCAGCAGCGCCGGGTCTCCATCCCCCCTCCACTTT. Its protein is CASSAGSPSPLHF.

The chain combines TRBV5-1 with TRBJ1-1; 7 bases agree with TRBD1. The CDR3 is made up of 16 amino acids. With 2 bases clipped from V and 1 base from J, the junction kept 8 bases outside the gene matches. Germline-derived CDR1 and CDR2 are SGHRS and YFSETQ. CDR3 loop: CASSLIPTGSNTEAFF. The DNA of the CDR3 is TGCGCCAGCAGCTTAATACCGACAGGGTCGAACACTGAAGCTTTCTTT. The complete variable domain, with remaining parts taken from reference TRBV5-1 and TRBJ1-1, reads KAGVTQTPRYLIKTRGQQVTLSCSPISGHRSVSWYQQTPGQGLQFLFEYFSETQRNKGNFPGRFSGRQFSNSRSEMNVSTLELGDSALYLCASSLIPTGSNTEAFFGQGTRLTVV.

The V and J genes are TRBV2 and TRBJ1-2, with D unresolved. Germline V gives CDR1 SNHLY, CDR2 FYNNEI. The CDR3 covers 13 residues. The ends were cut back, 4 bases at V and 14 bases at J, with 20 bases in the middle. CDR3 amino acids: CASSGEMKPERTF. The CDR3 DNA is TGTGCCAGCAGTGGGGAGATGAAGCCCGAGCGAACCTTC.

This chain uses TRBV25-1 with TRBJ2-1; 8 nucleotides match TRBD2. Germline lookup yields CDR1 MGHDK and CDR2 SYGVNS. The CDR3 extends over 15 amino acids. The ends lost 4 bases at V and 6 bases at J; junction bases unmatched: 8. The CDR3 reads CASSVLAGLGNEQFF. CDR3 coding DNA: TGTGCCAGCAGTGTTTTAGCGGGGTTGGGCAATGAGCAGTTCTTC.

J is TRBJ2-7 and V is TRBV5-1, with 9 bases aligning to TRBD1. The junction had 7 bases not matched to a gene; V was cut back by 1 base and J by 5 bases. Germline V gene data show CDR1 as SGHRS and CDR2 as YFSETQ. The CDR3 sequence is 15 residues long. The CDR3 nucleotides read TGCGCCAGCAGCTTGTCGACAGGGGGAAGCGACGAGCAGTACTTC. It encodes CASSLSTGGSDEQYF.

CDR3 sequence reads: CASRAGPAEAFF. The CDR3 region has the DNA TGTGCCAGCAGGGCAGGACCCGCTGAAGCTTTCTTT. The gene calls are TRBV11-3 and TRBJ1-1; D gene ambiguous. This CDR3 is built from 12 residues. Looked up from germline, CDR1 is SGHNT and CDR2 is YENEEA. Trimming removed 6 bases at V and 6 bases at J, with 11 bases between.

CDR3 amino acids: CASSSGRERGLGETQYF. CDR3 coding DNA: TGTGCCAGCAGCTCGGGTAGGGAGCGGGGGTTAGGAGAGACCCAGTACTTC. V gene TRBV5-4 combines with J gene TRBJ2-5; TRBD2 matches 8 bases. V gave up 3 bases and J gave up 4 bases; unmatched junction bases: 14. The CDR3 is made up of 17 amino acids. The V gene's germline CDR1 is SGHNT and CDR2 YYREEE (reference sequence).

V gene TRBV19 combines with J gene TRBJ1-1; D unresolved. V was pared by 5 bases and J by 7 bases, with 14 bases between. Germline V gene sequence: CDR1 LNHDA, CDR2 SQIVND (reference sequence). The CDR3 totals 13 residues. CDR3 amino acids: CASSLTVAREAFF. CDR3 sequence (DNA): TGTGCCAGTAGTCTGACCGTCGCCCGTGAAGCTTTCTTT.

The V and J genes are TRBV6-5 and TRBJ2-1; maybe TRBD1 (5 bases). CDR3 length: 15 residues. Germline-derived CDR1 and CDR2 are MNHEY and SVGAGI. Trimming took 2 bases from V and 4 from J, leaving 12 bases between them. The CDR3 coding sequence is TGTGCCAGCAGTTACGGGGATAGGGGATACAATGAGCAGTTCTTC. It specifies CASSYGDRGYNEQFF.

The chain carries TRBV25-1 and TRBJ1-2, with D possibly matching TRBD1 (5 bases). The CDR3 is made up of 13 amino acids. Germline values: CDR1 MGHDK, CDR2 SYGVNS. The germline V and J ends were trimmed by 7 bases and 6 bases, with 15 bases remaining between them. The CDR3: CASNRGWDDGYTF. CDR3 sequence (DNA): TGTGCCAGCAATCGGGGATGGGACGATGGCTACACCTTC.

The chain links TRBV29-1 to TRBJ2-6; D remains unclear. The germline V gene has CDR1 SQVTM and CDR2 ANQGSEA. CDR3 size: 17 residues. The V end lost 4 bases, the J end lost 0 bases, and 16 bases lay between the germline ends. The CDR3 DNA reads TGCAGCGTTGGACCCGCTACTCCTAACTCTGGGGCCAACGTCCTGACTTTC. This gives the protein CSVGPATPNSGANVLTF.

This clone is a singleton in its sample. The V and J genes are TRBV7-9 and TRBJ2-1, with a possible D match to TRBD2 (5 bases). The CDR3 extends over 16 amino acids. Between the trimmed V and J ends, which lost 0 bases and 0 bases, there was a span of 9 bases. Germline values: CDR1 SEHNR, CDR2 FQNEAQ (reference sequence). CDR3 region: CASSLAWESSYNEQFF. CDR3 coding DNA: TGTGCCAGCAGCTTAGCGTGGGAGAGCTCCTACAATGAGCAGTTCTTC. Full variable domain (missing parts from reference TRBV7-9 and TRBJ2-1): DTGVSQNPRHKITKRGQNVTFRCDPISEHNRLYWYRQTLGQGPEFLTYFQNEAQLEKSRLLSDRFSAERPKGSFSTLEIQRTEQGDSAMYLCASSLAWESSYNEQFFGPGTRLTVL.

A word on this clone: One end of the junction fails to match germline, which may point to a read error. This rearrangement joins TRBV11-3 to TRBJ2-4; 8 bases agree with TRBD1. The CDR3 has 11 amino acids. Germline V gene lookup returns CDR1 SGHNT and CDR2 YENEEA. This chain's CDR3 is CASSLDRGQYF. The CDR3 DNA sequence: TGTGCCAGCAGTTTAGACAGGGGTCAGTACTTC.